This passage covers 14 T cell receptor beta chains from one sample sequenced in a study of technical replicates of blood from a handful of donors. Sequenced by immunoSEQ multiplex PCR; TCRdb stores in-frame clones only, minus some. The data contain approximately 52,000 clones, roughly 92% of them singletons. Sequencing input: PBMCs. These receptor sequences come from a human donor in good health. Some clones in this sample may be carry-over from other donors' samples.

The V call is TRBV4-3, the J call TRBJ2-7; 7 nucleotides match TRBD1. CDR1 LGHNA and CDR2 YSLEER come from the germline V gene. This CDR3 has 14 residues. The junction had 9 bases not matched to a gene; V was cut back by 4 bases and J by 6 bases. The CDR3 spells CASSPRQGLGEQYF. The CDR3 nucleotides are TGCGCCAGCAGCCCTAGACAGGGTTTGGGCGAGCAGTACTTC.

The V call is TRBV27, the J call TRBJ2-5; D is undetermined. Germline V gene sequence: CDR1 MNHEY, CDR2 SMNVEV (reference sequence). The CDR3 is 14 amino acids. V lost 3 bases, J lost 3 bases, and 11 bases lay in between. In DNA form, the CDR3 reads TGTGCCAGCAGTTTTCAATCCAGTGAAGAGACCCAGTACTTC. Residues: CASSFQSSEETQYF.

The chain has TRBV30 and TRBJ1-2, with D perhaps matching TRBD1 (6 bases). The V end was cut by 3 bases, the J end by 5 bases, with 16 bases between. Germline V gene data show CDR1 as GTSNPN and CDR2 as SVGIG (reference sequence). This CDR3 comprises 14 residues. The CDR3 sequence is CAWSAPGTRYGYTF. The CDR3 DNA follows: TGTGCCTGGAGCGCACCCGGGACAAGATATGGCTACACCTTC.

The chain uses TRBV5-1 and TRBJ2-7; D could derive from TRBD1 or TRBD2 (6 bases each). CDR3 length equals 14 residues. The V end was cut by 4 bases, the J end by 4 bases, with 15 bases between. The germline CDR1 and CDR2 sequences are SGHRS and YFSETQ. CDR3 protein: CASSLAGTPYEQYF. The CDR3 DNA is TGCGCCAGCAGCCTGGCGGGGACACCATACGAGCAGTACTTC.

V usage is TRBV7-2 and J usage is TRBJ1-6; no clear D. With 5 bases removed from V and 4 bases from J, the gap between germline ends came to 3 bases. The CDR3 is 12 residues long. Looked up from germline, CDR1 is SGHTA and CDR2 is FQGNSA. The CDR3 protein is CASSQYNSPLHF. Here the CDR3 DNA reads TGTGCCAGCAGCCAATATAATTCACCCCTCCACTTT.

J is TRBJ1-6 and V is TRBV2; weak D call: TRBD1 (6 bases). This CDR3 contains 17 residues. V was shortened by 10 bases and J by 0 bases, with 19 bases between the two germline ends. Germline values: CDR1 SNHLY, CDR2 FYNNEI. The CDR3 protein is CATPCVVDSSYNSPLHF. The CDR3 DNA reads TGTGCCACACCATGCGTGGTGGACAGCTCCTATAATTCACCCCTCCACTTT.

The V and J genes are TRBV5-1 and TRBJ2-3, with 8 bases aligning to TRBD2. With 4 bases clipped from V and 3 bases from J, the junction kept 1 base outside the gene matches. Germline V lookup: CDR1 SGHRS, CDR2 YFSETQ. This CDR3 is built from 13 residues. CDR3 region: CASSRGGTDTQYF. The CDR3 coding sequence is TGCGCCAGCAGCCGGGGGGGTACAGATACGCAGTATTTT. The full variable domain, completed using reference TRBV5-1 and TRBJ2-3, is KAGVTQTPRYLIKTRGQQVTLSCSPISGHRSVSWYQQTPGQGLQFLFEYFSETQRNKGNFPGRFSGRQFSNSRSEMNVSTLELGDSALYLCASSRGGTDTQYFGPGTRLTVL.

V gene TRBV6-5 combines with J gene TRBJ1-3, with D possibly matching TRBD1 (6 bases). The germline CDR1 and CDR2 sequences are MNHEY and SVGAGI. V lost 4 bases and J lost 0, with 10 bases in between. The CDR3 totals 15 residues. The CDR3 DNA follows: TGTGCCAGCAGTTCTCGACAGGTCTCTGGAAACACCATATATTTT. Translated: CASSSRQVSGNTIYF.

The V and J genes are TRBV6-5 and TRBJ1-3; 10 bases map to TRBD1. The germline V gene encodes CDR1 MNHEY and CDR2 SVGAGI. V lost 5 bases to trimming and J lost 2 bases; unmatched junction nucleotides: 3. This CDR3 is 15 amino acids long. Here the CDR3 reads CASSNGQGAGNTIYF. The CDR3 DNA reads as TGTGCCAGCAGTAACGGACAGGGGGCTGGAAACACCATATATTTT.

CDR3 protein: CASSFFPLTSGRRTQYF. Here the CDR3 DNA reads TGTGCCAGCAGCTTCTTCCCTTTGACTAGCGGGAGGCGCACGCAGTATTTT. The rearrangement joins TRBV7-3 to TRBJ2-3; 13 nucleotides match TRBD2. CDR3 length: 17 amino acids. Per germline, CDR1 SGHTA and CDR2 FQGTGA. V shed 3 bases and J 9 bases; nucleotides not matched to a gene: 12. The full variable domain, with the rest looked up from reference TRBV7-3 and TRBJ2-3, is GAGVSQTPSNKVTEKGKYVELRCDPISGHTALYWYRQSLGQGPEFLIYFQGTGAADDSGLPNDRFFAVRPEGSVSTLKIQRTERGDSAVYLCASSFFPLTSGRRTQYFGPGTRLTVL.

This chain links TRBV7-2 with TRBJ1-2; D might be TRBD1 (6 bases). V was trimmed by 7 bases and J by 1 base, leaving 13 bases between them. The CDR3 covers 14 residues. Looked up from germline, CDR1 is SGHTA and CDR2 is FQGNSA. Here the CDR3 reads CASTTDRFNYGYTF. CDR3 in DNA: TGTGCCAGCACCACCGACAGGTTTAACTATGGCTACACCTTC.

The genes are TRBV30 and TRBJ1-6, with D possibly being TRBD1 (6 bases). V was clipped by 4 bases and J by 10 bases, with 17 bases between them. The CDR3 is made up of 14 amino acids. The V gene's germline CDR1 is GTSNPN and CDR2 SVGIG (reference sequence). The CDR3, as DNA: TGTGCCTGGAAGAAGTACGAAGGGGGATCACCCCTCCACTTT. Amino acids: CAWKKYEGGSPLHF.

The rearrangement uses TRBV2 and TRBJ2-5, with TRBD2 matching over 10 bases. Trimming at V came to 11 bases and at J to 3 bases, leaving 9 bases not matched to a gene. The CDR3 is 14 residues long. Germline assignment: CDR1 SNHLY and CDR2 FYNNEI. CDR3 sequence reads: CAALLAGSKETQYF. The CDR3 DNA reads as TGTGCCGCCTTACTAGCGGGGTCCAAAGAGACCCAGTACTTC.

The CDR3 reads CASSLLSGTGGEQFF. The CDR3 coding sequence is TGTGCCAGCAGTCTACTTTCCGGGACAGGGGGCGAGCAGTTCTTC. The chain couples TRBV2 to TRBJ2-1; 12 bases match TRBD1. CDR1 SNHLY and CDR2 FYNNEI come from the germline V gene. Losses at the gene ends were 5 bases for V and 10 bases for J; bases not matched to a gene: 9. The CDR3 is 15 amino acids.